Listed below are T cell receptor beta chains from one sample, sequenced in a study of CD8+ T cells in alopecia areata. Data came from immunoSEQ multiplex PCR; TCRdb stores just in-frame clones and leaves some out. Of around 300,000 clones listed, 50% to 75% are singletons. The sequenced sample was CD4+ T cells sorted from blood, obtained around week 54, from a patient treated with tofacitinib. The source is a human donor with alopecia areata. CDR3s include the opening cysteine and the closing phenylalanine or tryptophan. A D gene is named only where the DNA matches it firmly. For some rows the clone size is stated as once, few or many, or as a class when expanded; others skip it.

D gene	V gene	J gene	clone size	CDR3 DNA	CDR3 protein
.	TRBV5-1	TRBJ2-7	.	TGCGCCAGCAGCTTGGCCACCTCCTACGAGCAGTACTTC	CASSLATSYEQYF
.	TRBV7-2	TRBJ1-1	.	TGTGCCAGCAGCTTAATCAGCCAAGATAGAGCTTTCTTT	CASSLISQDRAFF
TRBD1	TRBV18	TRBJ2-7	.	TGTGCCAGCCATCAGGACAGGGGATACGAGCAGTACTTC	CASHQDRGYEQYF
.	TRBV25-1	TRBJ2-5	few	TGTGCCAGCAGTGGCCAAGAGACCCAGTACTTC	CASSGQETQYF
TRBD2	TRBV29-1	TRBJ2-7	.	TGCAGCGTAAGCGGACTAGCGGCCCACGAGCAGTACTTC	CSVSGLAAHEQYF
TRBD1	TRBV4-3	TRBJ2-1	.	TGCGCCAGCAGCCAAGATAGCGGGACAGGGGGCAATGAGCAGTTCTTC	CASSQDSGTGGNEQFF
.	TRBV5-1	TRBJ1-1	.	TGCGCCAGCAGCTTGCTGGGGGAAATGAACACTGAAGCTTTCTTT	CASSLLGEMNTEAFF
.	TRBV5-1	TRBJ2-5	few	TGCGCCAGCAACCCCGGGGCCGCTCGAGGGACCCAGTACTTC	CASNPGAARGTQYF
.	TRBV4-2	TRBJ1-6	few	TGTGCCAGCAGCCAAGATCAGCAGGGTAGAACACCCCTCCACTTT	CASSQDQQGRTPLHF
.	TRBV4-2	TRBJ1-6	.	TGTGCCAGCAGCCAGGGGGGGAATTCACCCCTCCACTTT	CASSQGGNSPLHF
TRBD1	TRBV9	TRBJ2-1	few	TGTGCCAGCAGCGTCCGGGACAGGGGGCGGAGGGAGCAGTTCTTC	CASSVRDRGRREQFF
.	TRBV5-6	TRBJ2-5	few	TGTGCCAGCAGTTGGCTTGGGACCCAGTACTTC	CASSWLGTQYF
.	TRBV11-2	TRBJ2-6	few	TGTGCCAGCAGCTATTGGGACCGTCGACGGTCTGGGGCCAACGTCCTGACTTTC	CASSYWDRRRSGANVLTF
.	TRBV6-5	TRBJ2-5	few	TGTGCCAGCAGTACCGGGACCCCCCCCCGGACCCAGTACTTC	CASSTGTPPRTQYF
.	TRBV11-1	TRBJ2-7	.	TGTGCCAGCAGCTTCCTGGGAAACGAGCAGTACTTC	CASSFLGNEQYF
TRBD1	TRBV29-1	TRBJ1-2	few	TGCAGCGTTACAGGGGGCAACTATGGCTACACCTTC	CSVTGGNYGYTF
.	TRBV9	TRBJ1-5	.	TGTGCCAGCAGCGTATCAGGGACGGATCAGCCCCAGCATTTT	CASSVSGTDQPQHF
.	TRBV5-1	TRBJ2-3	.	TGCGCCAGCAGCTTGGCCGGAGCAGGAGATACGCAGTATTTT	CASSLAGAGDTQYF
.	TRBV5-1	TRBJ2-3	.	TGCGCCAGCAGCTTGGCGGGCCATCCCACAGATACGCAGTATTTT	CASSLAGHPTDTQYF
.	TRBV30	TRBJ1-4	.	TGTGCCTGCCTAGGAGGGGGGACACGTATTTTT	CACLGGGTRIF
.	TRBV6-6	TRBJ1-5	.	TGTGCCAGCAGTATGAGTAGCAATCAGCCCCAGCATTTT	CASSMSSNQPQHF
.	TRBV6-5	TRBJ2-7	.	TGTGCCAGCAGTTACTTCCAGGGGGGACACGAGCAGTACTTC	CASSYFQGGHEQYF
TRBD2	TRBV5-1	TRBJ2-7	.	TGCGCCAGCAGCTTGACTAGCGGGGGCTACGAGCAGTACTTC	CASSLTSGGYEQYF
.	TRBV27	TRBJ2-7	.	TGTGCCAGCGGTTTCTACGAGCAGTACTTC	CASGFYEQYF
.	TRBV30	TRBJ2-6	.	TGTGCCTGTCCGGAGGTAGCTGTCGGGGCCAACGTCCTGACTTTC	CACPEVAVGANVLTF
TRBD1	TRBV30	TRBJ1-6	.	TGTGCCTGGGGGGACAGGAGGAATTCACCCCTCCACTTT	CAWGDRRNSPLHF
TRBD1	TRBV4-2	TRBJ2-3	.	TGTGCCAGCAGCGACCGGGACAGGAGCACAGATACGCAGTATTTT	CASSDRDRSTDTQYF
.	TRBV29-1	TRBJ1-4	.	TGCAGCGTTGAAGACGCAGATGAAAAACTGTTTTTT	CSVEDADEKLFF
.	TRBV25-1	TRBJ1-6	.	TGTGCCAGCAGTGTACAGAATAATTCACCCCTCCACTTT	CASSVQNNSPLHF
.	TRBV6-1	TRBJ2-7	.	TGTGCCAGCAGTGTTACAGGGAGGGTTTCCTACGAGCAGTACTTC	CASSVTGRVSYEQYF
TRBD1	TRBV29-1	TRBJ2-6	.	TGCAGCGTAGATCCGGGACAGGGTGTCTCTGGGGCCAACGTCCTGACTTTC	CSVDPGQGVSGANVLTF
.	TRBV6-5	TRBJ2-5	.	TGTGCCAGCAGTTACTCCCGACAACCATCGGTGGAGACCCAGTACTTC	CASSYSRQPSVETQYF
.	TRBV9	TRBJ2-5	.	TGTGCCAGCAAAAAATCCCGAGAGACCCAGTACTTC	CASKKSRETQYF
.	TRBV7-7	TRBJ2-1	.	TGTGCTAGCAGCCCTCCCGGAGGGTCCTACAATGAGCAGTTCTTC	CASSPPGGSYNEQFF
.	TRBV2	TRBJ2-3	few	TGTGCCAGCATCGGTACGGGCGGGTACACAGATACGCAGTATTTT	CASIGTGGYTDTQYF
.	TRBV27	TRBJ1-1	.	TGTGCCAGCAGCCGACAGGCTTGGGGGGACACTGAAGCTTTCTTT	CASSRQAWGDTEAFF
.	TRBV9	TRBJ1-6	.	TGTGCCAGCAGCCCCCAGGGTTATCCTTCACCCCTCCACTTT	CASSPQGYPSPLHF
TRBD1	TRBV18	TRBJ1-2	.	TGTGCCAGCTCTCGCGGGACAGGGAGTGGCTACACCTTC	CASSRGTGSGYTF
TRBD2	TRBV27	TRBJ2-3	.	TGTGCCAGCAGTTCAGCGGTTAGCGGGGCCACGAGGGGGAGAGATACGCAGTATTTT	CASSSAVSGATRGRDTQYF
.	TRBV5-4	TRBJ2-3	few	TGTGCCGGGTCCCGGGAGTCTTCAGTTGGTACGCAGTATTTT	CAGSRESSVGTQYF
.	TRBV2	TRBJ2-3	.	TGTGCCAGGAGGGGCCTCGGCACAGATACGCAGTATTTT	CARRGLGTDTQYF
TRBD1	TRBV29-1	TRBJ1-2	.	TGCAGCGGAACGGACAGGGTAGGAGGCTACACCTTC	CSGTDRVGGYTF
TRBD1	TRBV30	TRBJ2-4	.	TGTGCCTGGGATTCGGGACAGGGCAAAAACATTCAGTACTTC	CAWDSGQGKNIQYF
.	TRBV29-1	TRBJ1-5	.	TGCAGCGCCGGGGCGGGGGGCTCCGGTCAGCCCCAGCATTTT	CSAGAGGSGQPQHF
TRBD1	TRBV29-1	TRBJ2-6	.	TGCAGCGCCCTTTCCGCAGGGGGTAGGGCCAACGTCCTGACTTTC	CSALSAGGRANVLTF
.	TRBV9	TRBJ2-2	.	TGTGCCAGCAGCGTAGGAGGGGCTGTTACCGGGGAGCTGTTTTTT	CASSVGGAVTGELFF
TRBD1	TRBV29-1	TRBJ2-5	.	TGCAGCGTTGAGCCGGGACAGGGACCGCGAGAGACCCAGTACTTC	CSVEPGQGPRETQYF
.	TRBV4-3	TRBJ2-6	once	TGCGCCAGCAGCCAAGATAACAGGGCCTCTGGGGCCAACGTCCTGACTTTC	CASSQDNRASGANVLTF
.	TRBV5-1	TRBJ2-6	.	TGCGCCAGCAGCTTAATAAACTCTGGGGCCAACGTCCTGACTTTC	CASSLINSGANVLTF
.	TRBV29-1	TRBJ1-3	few	TGCAGCGTGGGACTAGGTCACTCTGGAAACACCATATATTTT	CSVGLGHSGNTIYF